Following are 29 T cell receptor beta chains from one sample sequenced in a study of blood T cell repertoires in COVID-19. Sequencing was performed with immunoSEQ multiplex PCR; in TCRdb, only in-frame clones are kept and a portion is missing. This sample has 300,000 to 450,000 clones; more than 70% occur once, and the top ten carry around 1.3%. Sequenced sample: PBMCs or T cells enriched from blood (not recorded which). The receptor set was obtained from a man aged 25-45 years who had recovered from COVID-19.

This clone was detected only a few times. The chain uses TRBV6-5 and TRBJ1-1; D not resolved. CDR3 size: 13 residues. V dropped 6 bases and J dropped 3 bases, with 11 bases sitting between them. The germline CDR1 and CDR2 sequences are MNHEY and SVGAGI. The CDR3: CASRREGDTEAFF. CDR3 bases: TGTGCCAGCAGACGCGAAGGAGACACTGAAGCTTTCTTT.

This clone was seen just once. CDR3 protein: CASSQQEGFKGTEAFF. CDR3 nucleotide sequence: TGCGCCAGCAGCCAACAGGAGGGATTTAAGGGCACTGAAGCTTTCTTT. V gene TRBV4-1 combines with J gene TRBJ1-1; D unclear. The germline V gene has CDR1 MGHRA and CDR2 YSYEKL. The CDR3 consists of 16 residues. Trimming left V 2 bases short and J 4 bases short, with 17 bases between.

The chain combines TRBV27 with TRBJ2-7; D perhaps matches TRBD1 (6 bases). In germline, CDR1 is MNHEY, CDR2 SMNVEV (reference sequence). The CDR3 has 12 residues. The V gene lost 6 bases and the J gene lost 5 bases, with 11 bases spanning the gap. The CDR3 region is CASRGQINEQYF. CDR3 DNA: TGTGCCAGCAGAGGACAGATCAACGAGCAGTACTTC.

This chain joins TRBV3-1 (or the pseudogene TRBV3-2) and TRBJ2-6, with D tentatively TRBD2 (5 bases). Trimming left V 4 bases short and J 1 base short, with 8 bases between. Germline loops: CDR1 LGHDT, CDR2 YNNKEL (reference sequence). CDR3 length: 15 amino acids. The CDR3 DNA is TGTGCCAGCAGCCGCGGAGGATCTGGGGCCAACGTCCTGACTTTC. Its translation is CASSRGGSGANVLTF.

The chain combines TRBV30 with TRBJ1-1; D uncertain. The germline V and J ends were trimmed by 3 bases and 0 bases, with 8 bases remaining between them. The CDR3 has 13 residues. CDR1 is GTSNPN, CDR2 SVGIG, per germline (reference sequence). CDR3 residues: CAWRGRMNTEAFF. Written as DNA, the CDR3 is TGTGCCTGGAGGGGCAGGATGAACACTGAAGCTTTCTTT. Drawing the rest from reference TRBV30 and TRBJ1-1, the complete variable domain is SQTIHQWPATLVQPVGSPLSLECTVEGTSNPNLYWYRQAAGRGLQLLFYSVGIGQISSEVPQNLSASRPQDRQFILSSKKLLLSDSGFYLCAWRGRMNTEAFFGQGTRLTVV.

The genes are TRBV12-5 and TRBJ2-1, with 7 bases lining up with TRBD1. The V and J ends lost 7 bases and 7 bases, in that order; junction bases with no gene match: 16. This CDR3 spans 16 amino acids. CDR1 and CDR2 (germline): LGHNT, FRNRAP. In DNA, the CDR3 is TGTGCTAGTGCTCAGACTCCGGCAGGGGGTAGGAATGAGCAGTTCTTC. Translated, it gives CASAQTPAGGRNEQFF.

The chain uses TRBV4-1 and TRBJ2-1; D remains ambiguous. V was trimmed by 6 bases and J by 13 bases, leaving 16 bases between them. CDR1 and CDR2 (germline): MGHRA, YSYEKL. CDR3 length: 12 amino acids. Written as DNA, the CDR3 is TGCGCCAGCAGTCATTATCCTGAGCAACAGTTCTTC. It is translated as CASSHYPEQQFF.

This chain joins TRBV7-3 and TRBJ2-1; the match to TRBD1 covers 8 bases. The CDR3 totals 15 residues. With 3 bases clipped from V and 2 bases from J, the junction kept 3 bases outside the gene matches. The germline gives CDR1 SGHTA, CDR2 FQGTGA. The CDR3 DNA is TGTGCCAGCAGCTTTGACAGGGGAACCTACAATGAGCAGTTCTTC. The encoded protein is CASSFDRGTYNEQFF.

The chain employs TRBV6-1 and TRBJ1-4; a possible D gene is TRBD1 (6 bases). Deletions cut 2 bases from V and 4 bases from J, with 26 bases between. The CDR3 length is 20 residues. The germline CDR1 and CDR2 sequences are MNHNS and SASEGT. The CDR3 DNA sequence: TGTGCCAGCAGTGAAATGCGGACCAAGGGGGGGGCCGCGATTAATGAAAAACTGTTTTTT. It translates to CASSEMRTKGGAAINEKLFF.

The rearrangement uses TRBV30 and TRBJ2-1; D unresolved. The V end lost 3 bases, the J end lost 4 bases, and 7 bases lay between the germline ends. The CDR3 loop spans 12 amino acids. The germline V gene encodes CDR1 GTSNPN and CDR2 SVGIG (reference sequence). This CDR3 reads CAWSLIYNEQFF. The CDR3 bases are TGTGCCTGGAGCCTTATATACAATGAGCAGTTCTTC.

The sample holds one count of this clone. The V gene is TRBV4-3, the J gene TRBJ2-2, with D possibly TRBD1 on 6 matching bases. The CDR3 length is 18 residues. Germline assignment: CDR1 LGHNA and CDR2 YSLEER. The V end was cut by 3 bases, the J end by 2 bases, with 19 bases between. CDR3 bases: TGCGCCAGCAGCCAGGAATTTGCCGGGACACTAAACACCGGGGAGCTGTTTTTT. It codes for CASSQEFAGTLNTGELFF.

This clone was detected a few times. The chain recombines TRBV5-4 with TRBJ2-7; 9 positions match TRBD1. Germline values: CDR1 SGHNT, CDR2 YYREEE (reference sequence). The ends lost 4 bases at V and 7 bases at J; junction bases unmatched: 12. The CDR3 extends over 15 amino acids. CDR3: CASSPAGTGWREQYF. The CDR3 nucleotides are TGTGCCAGCAGCCCAGCCGGGACAGGGTGGCGTGAGCAGTACTTC.

Points on this clone: This specimen includes other DNA sequences encoding the same CDR3. The genes are TRBV2 and TRBJ1-2, with a possible D match to TRBD1 (5 bases). V was trimmed by 1 base and J by 4 bases, leaving 7 bases between them. There are 13 residues in the CDR3. Germline values: CDR1 SNHLY, CDR2 FYNNEI. CDR3 in amino acids: CASSEGQGYGYTF. As DNA, the CDR3 is TGTGCCAGCAGTGAAGGGCAGGGCTATGGCTACACCTTC.

J is TRBJ1-1 and V is TRBV20-1, with D tentatively TRBD1 (5 bases). Germline CDR1 reads DFQATT; CDR2 reads SNEGSKA (reference sequence). The V end was cut by 3 bases, the J end by 4 bases, with 12 bases between. The CDR3 totals 13 residues. The CDR3 sequence is CSASRQSPTEAFF. In DNA form, the CDR3 reads TGCAGTGCTAGTCGACAGTCGCCCACTGAAGCTTTCTTT.

The chain recombines TRBV7-9 with TRBJ1-4; 8 bases fit TRBD1. Germline V CDR1 and CDR2: SEHNR, FQNEAQ (reference sequence). Germline trimming cut 5 bases from V and 8 bases from J; bases unmatched to any gene: 10. The CDR3 loop spans 15 amino acids. The CDR3, as DNA: TGTGCCAGCAGCCCCAGGACAGGGTCTTGGGAAAAACTGTTTTTT. Protein: CASSPRTGSWEKLFF.

The DNA for the CDR3 is TGCAGCGTTGAAGACCCCGGACTAGCGGGAGATACGCAGTATTTT. This gives the protein CSVEDPGLAGDTQYF. The chain carries TRBV29-1 and TRBJ2-3; the match to TRBD2 covers 11 bases. Per germline, CDR1 SQVTM and CDR2 ANQGSEA. J gave up 5 bases and V 0 bases, and 4 bases lay outside the gene matches. The CDR3 has 15 amino acids.

The chain combines TRBV20-1 with TRBJ1-2; D may be TRBD1 (6 bases). The CDR3 loop spans 11 amino acids. V was trimmed by 5 bases and J by 5 bases, leaving 9 bases between them. The germline V gene has CDR1 DFQATT and CDR2 SNEGSKA (reference sequence). The DNA of the CDR3 is TGCAGTGCTGGGGGCGTTTATGGCTACACCTTC. As protein: CSAGGVYGYTF.

The V gene is TRBV10-2, the J gene TRBJ2-7, with D possibly TRBD1 on 8 matching bases. The V end was cut by 6 bases, the J end by 0 bases, with 12 bases between. Germline V lookup: CDR1 WSHSY, CDR2 SAAADI. The CDR3 extends over 14 amino acids. In nucleotides, the CDR3 is TGCGCCAGCAGACAGGGGGGGAGCTCCTACGAGCAGTACTTC. It translates to CASRQGGSSYEQYF.

The CDR3 is CASRLAGVGEQFF. CDR3 DNA: TGTGCCAGCAGACTAGCGGGGGTGGGTGAGCAGTTCTTC. This sequence joins TRBV5-4 and TRBJ2-1, with TRBD2 matching over 11 bases. Germline CDR1 and CDR2: SGHNT and YYREEE (reference sequence). The CDR3 runs 13 residues. Unmatched junction bases numbered 4, after V lost 5 bases and J lost 9 bases.

The gene calls are TRBV29-1 and TRBJ1-5; 7 bases are shared with TRBD1. Germline V gives CDR1 SQVTM, CDR2 ANQGSEA. The CDR3 runs 12 residues. J gave up 6 bases and V 7 bases, and 6 bases lay outside the gene matches. In nucleotides, the CDR3 is TGCAGCGCCGGGACAGAGAGTCAGCCCCAGCATTTT. Its translation: CSAGTESQPQHF.

This sequence joins TRBV14 and TRBJ2-1; no definite D call. The V and J ends lost 1 base and 1 base respectively, with 2 bases between them. This CDR3 region has 13 residues. CDR1 and CDR2 (germline): SGHDN, FVKESK. The CDR3 DNA reads as TGTGCCAGCAGCCAAGTATCCTACAATGAGCAGTTCTTC. Residues: CASSQVSYNEQFF.

This clone was detected only once. CDR3: CASSPSTEETQYF. CDR3 nucleotides: TGTGCCAGCAGTCCATCCACAGAAGAGACCCAGTACTTC. V and J are TRBV27 and TRBJ2-5; no reliable D call. The CDR3 runs to 13 residues. Trimming left V 5 bases short and J 3 bases short, with 10 bases between. From germline, CDR1 is MNHEY and CDR2 SMNVEV (reference sequence).

A remark on this clone: Other DNA sequences in this specimen translate into the identical CDR3. The V call is TRBV9, the J call TRBJ2-3; no clear D gene. V was trimmed by 4 bases and J by 2 bases, leaving 5 bases between them. Germline V gene sequence: CDR1 SGDLS, CDR2 YYNGEE. This CDR3 has 12 residues. CDR3 protein: CASSSSTDTQYF. As DNA, the CDR3 is TGTGCCAGCAGCTCATCCACAGATACGCAGTATTTT.

V usage is TRBV9 and J usage is TRBJ2-2, with 10 nucleotides matching TRBD1. Germline CDR1 is SGDLS and CDR2 is YYNGEE. The CDR3 totals 17 residues. The junction had 7 bases not matched to a gene; V was cut back by 0 bases and J by 5 bases. The CDR3 coding sequence is TGTGCCAGCAGCGTAGCGTGGACAGGGGGAGGGACCGGGGAGCTGTTTTTT. Its translation: CASSVAWTGGGTGELFF.

The V gene is TRBV28, the J gene TRBJ1-1; D uncertain. This CDR3 region has 13 residues. Trimming took 1 base from V and 8 from J, leaving 11 bases between them. Germline CDR1 reads MDHEN; CDR2 reads SYDVKM. The CDR3 loop reads CASSLYGMPEAFF. The CDR3, as DNA: TGTGCCAGCAGTTTATACGGGATGCCAGAAGCTTTCTTT.

This chain joins TRBV5-4 and TRBJ2-1; D is perhaps TRBD1 (5 bases). The CDR3 covers 14 residues. V shed 4 bases and J shed 9 bases, with 17 bases lying between them. CDR1 SGHNT and CDR2 YYREEE come from the germline V gene (reference sequence). CDR3 protein: CASSPLDILSEQFF. CDR3 nucleotide sequence: TGTGCCAGCAGCCCCCTGGACATTTTGAGTGAGCAGTTCTTC.

The rearrangement joins TRBV19 to TRBJ2-3; 12 bases are shared with TRBD1. The ends lost 0 bases at V and 7 bases at J; junction bases unmatched: 5. Germline assignment: CDR1 LNHDA and CDR2 SQIVND (reference sequence). This CDR3 region has 16 residues. CDR3 in amino acids: CASSIEGQGAENTQYF. CDR3 nucleotide sequence: TGTGCCAGTAGTATAGAGGGACAGGGGGCCGAGAATACGCAGTATTTT.

The CDR3: CAWDSSYNSPLHF. The DNA for the CDR3 is TGTGCCTGGGACAGTTCCTATAATTCACCCCTCCACTTT. The chain uses TRBV30 and TRBJ1-6; D perhaps matches TRBD1 (5 bases). V was clipped by 5 bases and J by 1 base, with 6 bases between them. Germline V gene lookup returns CDR1 GTSNPN and CDR2 SVGIG (reference sequence). The CDR3 spans 13 residues.

The genes are TRBV5-4 and TRBJ1-2; a weak D match, TRBD1 (5 bases). Per germline, CDR1 SGHNT and CDR2 YYREEE (reference sequence). V gave up 5 bases and J gave up 0 bases, with 17 bases separating them. This CDR3 is built from 16 residues. DNA of the CDR3: TGTGCCAGCAGAGTGGGACGGGGGGAGGCTAACTATGGCTACACCTTC. Translating it yields CASRVGRGEANYGYTF.